Listed here is a single T cell receptor beta chain. The use of a sample-barcoded 5' primer and a J-beta primer mix characterized a second PCR of about 7 to 12 cycles. In TCRdb, the 5' RACE reads were re-called with MiXCR into one record per CDR3 protein. This table has roughly 1.9 million distinct CDR3 sequences, more than 35% appearing once. This specimen comes from a study of blood T cells in healthy people across ages. The receptor was isolated from a human donor in good health. The sample taken for sequencing was blood.

CDR3 protein: CASSLEPTGFAQYF. CDR3 nucleotides: TGCGCCAGCAGCTTGGAGCCCACCGGGTTTGCGCAGTATTTT. The V gene is TRBV5-1, the J gene TRBJ2-3; D not certain. Germline assignment: CDR1 SGHRS and CDR2 YFSETQ. This CDR3 spans 14 amino acids. V dropped 0 bases and J dropped 10 bases, with 15 bases sitting between them.